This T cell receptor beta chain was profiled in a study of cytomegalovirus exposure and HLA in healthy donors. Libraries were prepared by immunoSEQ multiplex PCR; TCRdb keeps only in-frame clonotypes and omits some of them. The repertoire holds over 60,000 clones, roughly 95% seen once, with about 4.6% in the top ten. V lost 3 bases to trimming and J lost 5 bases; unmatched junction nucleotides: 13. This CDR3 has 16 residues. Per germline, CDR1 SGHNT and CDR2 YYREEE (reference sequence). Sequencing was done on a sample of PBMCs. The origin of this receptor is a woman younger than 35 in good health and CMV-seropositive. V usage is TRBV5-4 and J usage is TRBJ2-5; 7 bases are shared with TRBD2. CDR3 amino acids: CASSSLVGGDSETQYF. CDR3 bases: TGTGCCAGCAGCTCCCTTGTGGGAGGGGATAGCGAGACCCAGTACTTC.